This T cell receptor beta chain was identified in a study of T cells after yellow fever vaccination. Study-level results: Abundant bulk-derived clonotypes could contaminate FACS-sorted repertoires. Most primary-vaccination clones reappeared after the booster (approximately 95% CD4, 75% to 90% CD8).

The CDR3 has 14 amino acids. Germline CDR1 is MDHEN and CDR2 is SYDVKM. V lost 4 bases to trimming and J lost 2 bases; unmatched junction nucleotides: 2. The table lists this clonotype with many counts. Its specificity is unknown. 5'RACE template switching added a universal primer site and UMIs to TCR cDNA. TCRdb ran MiXCR on the 5' RACE reads and lists one entry per CDR3 protein. In the table there are more than 90,000 distinct CDR3 sequences, 8% to 9.5% of which are singletons. The J gene is TRBJ2-5, the V gene TRBV28, with 9 nucleotides matching TRBD1. This receptor was taken from a man aged 30-40 years who received the YFV17D yellow fever vaccine. Sequencing used CD8+ T cells sorted from PBMCs, obtained 45 days after the yellow fever booster vaccination. The CDR3 sequence is CASSSDRGQETQYF. The CDR3 DNA reads TGTGCCAGCAGTTCGGACAGGGGTCAAGAGACCCAGTACTTC.